A single sample gave rise to the 23 T cell receptor beta chains below, sequenced in a study of blood T cell repertoires in COVID-19. Sequencing used immunoSEQ multiplex PCR; TCRdb keeps in-frame clones, though not all of them. There are about 290,000 clones in the sample; over 80% occur only once, and around 4% lies in the top ten. The source material was peripheral blood. Source of these receptors: a woman aged 45-59 years with active or convalescent COVID-19.

The genes are TRBV6-5 and TRBJ2-5, with unresolved D. The length of the CDR3 is 16 residues. Germline loops: CDR1 MNHEY, CDR2 SVGAGI. V shed 0 bases and J shed 0 bases, with 11 bases lying between them. DNA for the CDR3: TGTGCCAGCAGTTACTCGAAGCCACCGTACCAAGAGACCCAGTACTTC. Translated: CASSYSKPPYQETQYF.

The J gene is TRBJ1-4, the V gene TRBV7-9; no clear D. This CDR3 region has 15 residues. From germline, CDR1 is SEHNR and CDR2 FQNEAQ (reference sequence). V dropped 2 bases and J dropped 4 bases, with 11 bases sitting between them. CDR3 sequence (DNA): TGTGCCAGCAGCTTATTAGAGAGAGTTAATGAAAAACTGTTTTTT. Protein product: CASSLLERVNEKLFF.

The chain couples TRBV6-5 to TRBJ1-4; 7 bases align to TRBD1. CDR3 length: 15 residues. Losses at the gene ends were 5 bases for V and 8 bases for J; bases not matched to a gene: 11. Germline V lookup: CDR1 MNHEY, CDR2 SVGAGI. The CDR3 sequence: CASSITQGINEKLFF. CDR3 sequence (DNA): TGTGCCAGCAGTATCACACAGGGGATCAACGAAAAACTGTTTTTT.

The chain combines TRBV11-2 with TRBJ2-1, with 8 bases aligning to TRBD2. The CDR3 runs to 16 residues. The V segment lost 1 base and the J segment 4 bases; nucleotides outside the gene matches: 6. CDR1 is SGHAT and CDR2 is FQNNGV in the germline V gene. CDR3 bases: TGTGCCAGCAGCTTAGGTCTCGGGAGGGTATACAATGAGCAGTTCTTC. Amino acids: CASSLGLGRVYNEQFF.

This chain uses TRBV27 with TRBJ1-1; 8 bases line up with TRBD1. Germline CDR1 and CDR2: MNHEY and SMNVEV (reference sequence). The V and J ends lost 4 bases and 3 bases, in that order; junction bases with no gene match: 7. The CDR3 is 15 amino acids. This CDR3 is CASSSLSTGDTEAFF. CDR3 DNA sequence: TGTGCCAGCAGTTCCCTTTCGACAGGGGACACTGAAGCTTTCTTT.

The genes are TRBV5-5 and TRBJ2-6; possible D gene TRBD1, 5 bases. The CDR3 length is 18 residues. The V end lost 2 bases, the J end lost 3 bases, and 18 bases lay between the germline ends. The germline gives CDR1 SGHKS, CDR2 YYEKEE (reference sequence). The CDR3 here is CASSFTPGIRLGANVLTF. The DNA of the CDR3 is TGTGCCAGCAGCTTTACCCCAGGGATTCGGCTTGGGGCCAACGTCCTGACTTTC.

This chain uses TRBV4-1 with TRBJ2-7, with 7 bases identical to TRBD1. V lost 1 base to trimming and J lost 1 base; unmatched junction nucleotides: 1. This CDR3 region has 14 residues. Germline V lookup: CDR1 MGHRA, CDR2 YSYEKL. The CDR3 bases are TGCGCCAGCAGCCAAGTACAGGGGTCCTACGAGCAGTACTTC. Amino acids: CASSQVQGSYEQYF.

CDR3 protein: CASSSGQPNTEAFF. CDR3 sequence (DNA): TGCGCCAGCAGCTCGGGACAGCCGAACACTGAAGCTTTCTTT. The genes are TRBV5-1 and TRBJ1-1; TRBD1 aligns across 7 bases. From germline, CDR1 is SGHRS and CDR2 YFSETQ. The ends lost 3 bases at V and 1 base at J; junction bases unmatched: 3. The length of the CDR3 is 14 residues.

The chain uses TRBV7-9 and TRBJ1-3, with 7 positions matching TRBD1. CDR3 length equals 17 residues. The J segment lost 0 bases and the V segment lost 1 base, leaving 6 bases of the junction unmatched. The germline gives CDR1 SEHNR, CDR2 FQNEAQ (reference sequence). CDR3 sequence (DNA): TGTGCCAGCAGCTTAGTTGCAGGGGGAAGCTCTGGAAACACCATATATTTT. Translation: CASSLVAGGSSGNTIYF.

The J gene is TRBJ2-3, the V gene TRBV7-9; the match to TRBD2 covers 10 bases. The J segment lost 3 bases and the V segment lost 5 bases, leaving 11 bases of the junction unmatched. The germline V gene encodes CDR1 SEHNR and CDR2 FQNEAQ (reference sequence). The CDR3 is made up of 17 amino acids. CDR3: CASSPPRLAGATDTQYF. The CDR3 bases are TGTGCCAGCAGCCCCCCTAGGCTAGCGGGAGCGACAGATACGCAGTATTTT.

The V and J genes are TRBV21-1 and TRBJ1-2; the listed D gene, TRBD1, was not tested against the DNA. TRBV21-1 is given as a pseudogene. The CDR3 has 20 amino acids. CDR3: CASNQTAHRAREDSPIGYTF. DNA for the CDR3: TGTGCCAGCAACCAGACGGCCCACAGGGCACGCGAGGATAGCCCAATTGGCTACACCTTC.

The chain joins TRBV9 to TRBJ2-7; D perhaps matches TRBD2 (6 bases). The V end lost 2 bases, the J end lost 5 bases, and 11 bases lay between the germline ends. The CDR3 runs to 13 residues. Looked up from germline, CDR1 is SGDLS and CDR2 is YYNGEE. In nucleotides, the CDR3 is TGTGCCAGCAGCGTTTCCTGGGGGGACGAGCAGTACTTC. Translating gives CASSVSWGDEQYF.

This clone was recorded once. The chain employs TRBV29-1 and TRBJ1-2; 7 nucleotides match TRBD1. CDR1 and CDR2 (germline): SQVTM, ANQGSEA. The CDR3 covers 15 residues. V gave up 3 bases and J gave up 4 bases; unmatched junction bases: 11. In nucleotides, the CDR3 is TGCAGCGTTGATCTTAAACAGGGGAGCGGCTATGGCTACACCTTC. Protein product: CSVDLKQGSGYGYTF.

This clone has a single count. The chain uses TRBV5-4 and TRBJ2-7; 10 bases are a match to TRBD2. V lost 4 bases, J lost 4 bases, and 8 bases stayed unmatched. This CDR3 contains 15 residues. Germline V gene lookup returns CDR1 SGHNT and CDR2 YYREEE (reference sequence). The CDR3 bases are TGTGCCAGCAGCCCTACCCCACTAGCGGGATACGAGCAGTACTTC. It codes for CASSPTPLAGYEQYF.

This chain links TRBV11-2 with TRBJ1-4; D gene ambiguous. The germline V gene has CDR1 SGHAT and CDR2 FQNNGV. This CDR3 comprises 14 residues. The V end was cut by 5 bases, the J end by 8 bases, with 15 bases between. The CDR3 coding sequence is TGTGCCAGCAGCCCCTCGGGGAGGAGGGAAAAACTGTTTTTT. It specifies CASSPSGRREKLFF.

The chain combines TRBV2 with TRBJ2-7; 11 nucleotides align to TRBD1. There are 13 residues in the CDR3. The V gene's germline CDR1 is SNHLY and CDR2 FYNNEI. Trimming took 8 bases from V and 7 from J; bases not matched to a gene: 7. For the CDR3, the DNA is TGTGCCAGCTCCAACGGGGACAGGGGGGAGCAGTACTTC. It encodes CASSNGDRGEQYF.

This clone has just a few counts. The J gene is TRBJ2-3, the V gene TRBV3-1 (or the pseudogene TRBV3-2); 8 nucleotides align to TRBD2. The germline V gene encodes CDR1 LGHDT and CDR2 YNNKEL (reference sequence). After removal of 0 bases from V and 3 bases from J, the junction contained 11 bases not matched to a gene. The CDR3 loop spans 18 amino acids. The CDR3 reads CASSQDPKVSGITDTQYF. The CDR3 DNA sequence: TGTGCCAGCAGCCAAGATCCTAAGGTTAGCGGGATTACAGATACGCAGTATTTT.

The genes are TRBV24-1 and TRBJ2-3; 7 nucleotides line up with TRBD1. Germline V lookup: CDR1 KGHDR, CDR2 SFDVKD. Trimming took 7 bases from V and 2 from J; bases not matched to a gene: 5. The CDR3 covers 14 residues. The CDR3 protein is CATRQTGNTDTQYF. The CDR3 nucleotides read TGTGCCACCAGACAGACAGGGAACACAGATACGCAGTATTTT.

The chain combines TRBV4-2 with TRBJ1-1; the D is unclear. Trimming left V 0 bases short and J 4 bases short, with 15 bases between. Germline CDR1 is LGHNA and CDR2 is YNFKEQ. CDR3 length: 16 residues. Written as DNA, the CDR3 is TGTGCCAGCAGCCAAGAAGTCGGAGGGCCCCCCACTGAAGCTTTCTTT. The encoded protein is CASSQEVGGPPTEAFF.

V is TRBV18 and J is TRBJ1-1; 8 bases match TRBD1. With 3 bases clipped from V and 6 bases from J, the junction kept 6 bases outside the gene matches. The V gene's germline CDR1 is KGHSH and CDR2 LQKENI. The CDR3 is 14 residues long. CDR3: CASSPNRGSPEAFF. The CDR3 DNA is TGTGCCAGCTCACCCAACAGGGGGTCCCCTGAAGCTTTCTTT.

This clone has just a few counts. This rearrangement joins TRBV10-3 to TRBJ1-2; D unclear. The CDR3 sequence is 12 residues long. Germline lookup yields CDR1 ENHRY and CDR2 SYGVKD. Trimming left V 6 bases short and J 7 bases short, with 12 bases between. CDR3 sequence: CAISDGLSGYTF. The CDR3, as DNA: TGTGCCATCAGCGACGGACTGTCTGGCTACACCTTC.

CDR3 nucleotide sequence: TGTGCCAGCAGCTTTATGTCACCGGGACTGTCGACCAGAGCCCTCCACTTT. Its translation: CASSFMSPGLSTRALHF. The chain joins TRBV7-9 to TRBJ1-6; TRBD1 is a possible D gene (5 bases). The CDR3 runs 17 residues. Germline-derived CDR1 and CDR2 are SEHNR and FQNEAQ (reference sequence). With 3 bases removed from V and 14 bases from J, the gap between germline ends came to 26 bases.

V gene TRBV7-2 combines with J gene TRBJ2-3, with D maybe TRBD1 (6 bases). V was clipped by 6 bases and J by 5 bases, with 18 bases between them. The length of the CDR3 is 15 residues. Germline V lookup: CDR1 SGHTA, CDR2 FQGNSA. The CDR3 bases are TGTGCCAGCAGAAAAGGGGGAACTAAGGTAGATACGCAGTATTTT. It codes for CASRKGGTKVDTQYF.